A selection of T cell receptor beta chains follows, all from one sample in a study of post-analysis software for immune sequencing data. Via MiXCR, TCRdb re-called the PCR reads, giving one row per CDR3 protein. The sample gives 160,000 or so distinct CDR3 sequences, roughly 40% of which show up once; 25% to 35% is in the top ten. Sample: blood, taken after autologous hematopoietic stem cell transplantation. Receptors originate from a girl under 18 with multiple sclerosis. CDR3s include the opening cysteine and the closing phenylalanine or tryptophan. A D gene is named only where the DNA matches it firmly. Clone size is stated in some rows and not others, as once, few, many or a class when expanded.

V	size	J	D	DNA	CDR3
TRBV7-9	NA	TRBJ2-7	NA	TGTGCCAGCAGCTCAAGGGATTCCTACGAGCAGTACTTC	CASSSRDSYEQYF
TRBV7-2	NA	TRBJ2-5	TRBD2	TGTGCCAGCAGCTACGGGAGGAAAGAGACCCAGTACTTC	CASSYGRKETQYF
TRBV5-6	NA	TRBJ2-5	NA	TGTGCCAGCAGCTTGGATGGCGGTGCTGGAGAGACCCAGTACTTC	CASSLDGGAGETQYF
TRBV6-6	few	TRBJ2-3	TRBD2	TGTGCCAGCAGTCCCCGGACTAGCGGGAGGTCAGATACGCAGTATTTT	CASSPRTSGRSDTQYF
TRBV3-1	NA	TRBJ1-5	NA	TGTGCCAGCAGCCAGAGCCGGGCCGCCAATCAGCCCCAGCATTTT	CASSQSRAANQPQHF
TRBV11-2	NA	TRBJ2-1	NA	TGTGCCAGCAGCTGGTTCCCACTAACAGGACACTCCAATGAGCAGTTCTTC	CASSWFPLTGHSNEQFF
TRBV20-1	NA	TRBJ2-7	TRBD2	TGCAGTGCTGGGACTAGCGGGAGTTACTACGAGCAGTACTTC	CSAGTSGSYYEQYF
TRBV7-9	NA	TRBJ2-3	TRBD2	TGTGCCAGCAGCTTAGGCTGGCTAGCGGCCATAGCAGATACGCAGTATTTT	CASSLGWLAAIADTQYF
TRBV12-3/TRBV12-4	few	TRBJ2-4	NA	TGTGCCAGCAGTTTTTCCGGACGAATGTTGGGAAACATTCAGTACTTC	CASSFSGRMLGNIQYF
TRBV6-6	NA	TRBJ2-1	TRBD1	TGTGCCAGCTGCAGACAGGGCTACAATGAGCAGTTCTTC	CASCRQGYNEQFF
TRBV20-1	few	TRBJ2-1	NA	TGCAGTGCTTACACTGCTCGCTCCTACAATGAGCAGTTCTTC	CSAYTARSYNEQFF
TRBV7-9	NA	TRBJ2-7	TRBD2	TGTGCCAGCAGCTCCAGGACTAGCGGGAGGGGGTACGAGCAGTACTTC	CASSSRTSGRGYEQYF
TRBV10-3	NA	TRBJ2-4	NA	TGTGCCATCAGTGAGTGGGACCAGGGACAAAACATTCAGTACTTC	CAISEWDQGQNIQYF
TRBV7-8	NA	TRBJ2-5	NA	TGTGCCAGCAGCTTGACTACATGGGAGACCCAGTACTTC	CASSLTTWETQYF
TRBV20-1	NA	TRBJ2-7	TRBD1	TGCAGTGCTAGAGCAGGGACAGGGCCTTACGAGCAGTACTTC	CSARAGTGPYEQYF
TRBV28	once	TRBJ1-5	TRBD1	TGTGCCAGCAACCCCAGGGGGCAGGGTAGCAATCAGCCCCAGCATTTT	CASNPRGQGSNQPQHF
TRBV18	few	TRBJ2-1	NA	TGTGCCAGCTCCCCACCTCTGGAAACGTACAATGAGCAGTTCTTC	CASSPPLETYNEQFF
TRBV12-3/TRBV12-4	few	TRBJ1-4	TRBD1	TGTGCCAGCAGTTCGATTTACAGGGGGACCGAAAAACTGTTTTTT	CASSSIYRGTEKLFF
TRBV7-9	many	TRBJ2-1	NA	TGTGCCAGCAGCTTAGCCGGGCAGTACAATGAGCAGTTCTTC	CASSLAGQYNEQFF
TRBV3-1	NA	TRBJ2-7	TRBD2	TGTGCCAGCAGCCAAGCACCCGTCGGGACTAGCACCTACGAGCAGTACTTC	CASSQAPVGTSTYEQYF
TRBV18	few	TRBJ1-1	NA	TGTGCCAGCTCACCACTTCCCTTATCGTCGGGGAGTGGGGTGAAAGGGAACACTGAAGCTTTCTTT	CASSPLPLSSGSGVKGNTEAFF
TRBV27	once	TRBJ1-5	NA	TGTGCCAGCAGTCCTCGACAGGGCAATCAGCCCCAGCATTTT	CASSPRQGNQPQHF
TRBV28	NA	TRBJ2-1	TRBD2	TGTGCCAGCAGCTTCGGCCTAGCGGGAGGCTACAATGAGCAGTTCTTC	CASSFGLAGGYNEQFF
TRBV6-1	NA	TRBJ2-1	NA	TGTGCCAGCAGTGGCCCCAGGGACTTCTTCGCTGAGCAGTTCTTC	CASSGPRDFFAEQFF
TRBV5-6	NA	TRBJ2-1	NA	TGTGCCAGCAGCCCCCCAAGCGGCACATTGGAGCAGTTCTTC	CASSPPSGTLEQFF
TRBV20-1	NA	TRBJ1-2	TRBD1	TGCAGTGCTGGAGAAGGGGGCCAGAAGGGCTACACCTTC	CSAGEGGQKGYTF
TRBV10-3	few	TRBJ2-2	NA	TGTGCCATCAGTGGCCCTACCCGACCCGGGGAGCTGTTTTTT	CAISGPTRPGELFF
TRBV4-2	few	TRBJ1-4	NA	TGTGCCAGCAGCCGGGGGCTCGGGGGCGACGGGAGGGAAAAACTGTTTTTT	CASSRGLGGDGREKLFF
TRBV12-3/TRBV12-4	NA	TRBJ2-1	TRBD2	TGTGCCAGCAGTGCCACTAGCGGGACTGTCAATGAGCAGTTCTTC	CASSATSGTVNEQFF
TRBV28	once	TRBJ2-3	TRBD2	TGTGCCAGCAGTCTAGCGGGGGGCAGAGCAGATACGCAGTATTTT	CASSLAGGRADTQYF
TRBV5-1	NA	TRBJ2-2	NA	TGCGCCAGCTGCCCACCAGGCGTAACCGGGGAGCTGTTTTTT	CASCPPGVTGELFF
TRBV12-3/TRBV12-4	NA	TRBJ1-2	TRBD1	TGTGCCAGCAGCAAGACAGGGCGTAGTGGCTACACCTTC	CASSKTGRSGYTF